The 14 T cell receptor beta chains reported below all come from one sample, sequenced in a study of human T cells and chemical hapten exposure. Regarding time point: patch test 1, 2 weeks after DPC sensitization. Documented treatment: therapeutic diphenylcyclopropenone sensitization with weekly scalp DPC. TCRdb processed the RACE reads anew with MiXCR; each CDR3 protein has one entry. The sample lists roughly 200,000 distinct CDR3 sequences; more than 20% were seen once. The sequencing here drew on whole blood, taken in connection with sensitization to the hapten diphenylcyclopropenone (DPC). All receptors come from a woman aged 50 to 65 with alopecia areata. Some clones in this sample may be carry-over from other donors' samples.

This clonotype was recorded many times. J is TRBJ2-2 and V is TRBV5-1; a possible D gene is TRBD1 (5 bases). In germline, CDR1 is SGHRS, CDR2 YFSETQ. The V end was cut by 0 bases, the J end by 4 bases, with 7 bases between. The CDR3 has 14 residues. As DNA, the CDR3 is TGCGCCAGCAGCTTGGCCAGGGCCACCGGGGAGCTGTTTTTT. Its translation: CASSLARATGELFF.

The gene calls are TRBV11-2 and TRBJ2-7; TRBD2 aligns across 8 bases. With V trimmed by 4 bases and J by 1 base, 3 bases remained unmatched. The CDR3 is made up of 14 amino acids. In germline, CDR1 is SGHAT, CDR2 FQNNGV. The CDR3 loop reads CASSSSSGSYEQYF. In DNA, the CDR3 is TGTGCCAGCAGCTCATCTAGCGGGTCCTACGAGCAGTACTTC.

The sample holds a few counts of this clonotype. The chain links TRBV7-8 to TRBJ2-5; TRBD2 aligns across 9 bases. From germline, CDR1 is SGHVS and CDR2 FQNEAQ. With 1 base clipped from V and 5 bases from J, the junction kept 11 bases outside the gene matches. The CDR3 covers 17 residues. CDR3 DNA sequence: TGTGCCAGCAGCTTAGTCGGAGGGCGGGAGGGCCTTGAGACCCAGTACTTC. This encodes CASSLVGGREGLETQYF.

J is TRBJ2-1 and V is TRBV20-1, with 7 nucleotides matching TRBD1. Losses at the gene ends were 1 base for V and 6 bases for J; bases not matched to a gene: 9. Germline V CDR1 and CDR2: DFQATT, SNEGSKA (reference sequence). The CDR3 length is 15 residues. CDR3 sequence (DNA): TGCAGTGCTAGAGGCATGAGACAGGGAAGCAATGAGCAGTTCTTC. Its protein product is CSARGMRQGSNEQFF.

The rearrangement uses TRBV15 and TRBJ1-1; the D gene is possibly TRBD1 (5 bases). CDR3 length: 13 residues. Germline values: CDR1 LNHNV, CDR2 YYDKDF (reference sequence). The ends were cut back, 8 bases at V and 4 bases at J, with 14 bases in the middle. The CDR3 nucleotides read TGTGCCACCGAGCCGGCGGGGGGCACTGAAGCTTTCTTT. Amino acids: CATEPAGGTEAFF.

The V call is TRBV3-1, the J call TRBJ1-1; 7 positions agree with TRBD1. Trimming removed 0 bases from V and 9 bases from J; junction bases left unmatched: 4. Germline loops: CDR1 LGHDT, CDR2 YNNKEL (reference sequence). The CDR3 is made up of 13 amino acids. Written as DNA, the CDR3 is TGTGCCAGCAGCCAAGATAACAGGGGTAAAGCTTTCTTT. Its protein is CASSQDNRGKAFF.

This clonotype was detected a few times. This chain joins TRBV20-1 and TRBJ2-3; 9 bases map to TRBD2. There are 15 residues in the CDR3. The V gene end was trimmed by 4 bases and the J gene end by 1 base; junction bases not matched to a gene: 6. CDR1 and CDR2 (germline): DFQATT, SNEGSKA (reference sequence). The chain's CDR3 is CSATALAGRTDTQYF. The CDR3 DNA reads TGCAGTGCTACGGCACTAGCGGGTCGCACAGATACGCAGTATTTT.

The chain recombines TRBV27 with TRBJ1-2; 7 bases agree with TRBD1. V lost 7 bases and J lost 4; bases outside the gene matches: 9. The CDR3 has 14 residues. CDR1 is MNHEY and CDR2 is SMNVEV in the germline V gene (reference sequence). Here the CDR3 DNA reads TGTGCCAGCAAGCGGACAGGTGTCGGCTATGGCTACACCTTC. Residues: CASKRTGVGYGYTF.

V and J are TRBV14 and TRBJ1-5; D unresolved. In germline, CDR1 is SGHDN, CDR2 FVKESK. This CDR3 is 13 amino acids long. The V end was cut by 0 bases, the J end by 4 bases, with 4 bases between. The CDR3, as DNA: TGTGCCAGCAGCCAAGAAAGGAATCAGCCCCAGCATTTT. Encoded protein: CASSQERNQPQHF.

This sequence joins TRBV5-1 and TRBJ1-1; D is unresolved. The CDR3 has 13 amino acids. V lost 7 bases, J lost 1 base, and 11 bases lay in between. Germline CDR1 reads SGHRS; CDR2 reads YFSETQ. The CDR3 DNA reads TGCGCCAGCCACTCAGCACCGAACACTGAAGCTTTCTTT. Protein: CASHSAPNTEAFF.

This chain joins TRBV29-1 and TRBJ2-6; D may correspond to TRBD1 or TRBD2 (7 bases each). V was clipped by 4 bases and J by 2 bases, with 12 bases between them. The CDR3 loop spans 15 amino acids. Germline lookup yields CDR1 SQVTM and CDR2 ANQGSEA. The DNA for the CDR3 is TGCAGCGTTGCCCAGGGGGGGGCTGGGGCCAACGTCCTGACTTTC. Protein product: CSVAQGGAGANVLTF.

This clonotype has a count of ten or more. This sequence joins TRBV20-1 and TRBJ1-1; weak D call: TRBD1 (6 bases). V was pared by 6 bases and J by 0 bases, with 14 bases between. Germline assignment: CDR1 DFQATT and CDR2 SNEGSKA (reference sequence). This CDR3 is 14 amino acids long. CDR3 bases: TGCAGTGCCCGCCTGACAGGTGTGAACACTGAAGCTTTCTTT. Encoded protein: CSARLTGVNTEAFF.

This clonotype came up a few times. J is TRBJ1-5 and V is TRBV27; D is unresolved. This CDR3 region has 13 residues. Germline CDR1 reads MNHEY; CDR2 reads SMNVEV (reference sequence). V shed 2 bases and J shed 6 bases, with 8 bases lying between them. CDR3 loop: CASSLTAAQPQHF. Written as DNA, the CDR3 is TGTGCCAGCAGTTTAACGGCGGCTCAGCCCCAGCATTTT.

This clonotype turned up a few times. The chain employs TRBV29-1 and TRBJ2-1, with 8 bases aligning to TRBD2. V lost 7 bases, J lost 4 bases, and 6 bases stayed unmatched. In germline, CDR1 is SQVTM, CDR2 ANQGSEA. The CDR3 covers 13 residues. The DNA for the CDR3 is TGCAGCGCCGGGAGGGCGGATTACAATGAGCAGTTCTTC. This sequence encodes CSAGRADYNEQFF.